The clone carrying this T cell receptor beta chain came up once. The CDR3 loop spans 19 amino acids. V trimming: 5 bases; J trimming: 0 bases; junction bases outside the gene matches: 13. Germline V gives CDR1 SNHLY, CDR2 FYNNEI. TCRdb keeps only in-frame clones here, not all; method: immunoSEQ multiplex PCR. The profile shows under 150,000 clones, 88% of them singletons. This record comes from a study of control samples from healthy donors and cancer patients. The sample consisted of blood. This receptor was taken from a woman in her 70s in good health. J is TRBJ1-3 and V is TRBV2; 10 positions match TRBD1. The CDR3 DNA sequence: TGTGCCAGCAGTCCCGGGACAGGGGTACCCTCTGACTCTGGAAACACCATATATTTT. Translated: CASSPGTGVPSDSGNTIYF.